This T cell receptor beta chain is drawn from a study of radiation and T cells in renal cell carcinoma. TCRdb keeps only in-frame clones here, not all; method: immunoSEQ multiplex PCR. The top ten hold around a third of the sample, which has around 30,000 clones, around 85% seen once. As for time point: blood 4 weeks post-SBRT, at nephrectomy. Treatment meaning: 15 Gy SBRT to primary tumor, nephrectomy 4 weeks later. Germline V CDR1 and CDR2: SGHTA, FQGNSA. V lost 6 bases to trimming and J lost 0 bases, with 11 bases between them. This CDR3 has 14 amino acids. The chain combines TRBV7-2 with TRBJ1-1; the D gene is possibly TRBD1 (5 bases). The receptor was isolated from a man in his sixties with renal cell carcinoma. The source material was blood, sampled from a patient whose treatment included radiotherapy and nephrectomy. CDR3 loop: CASRKDIMNTEAFF. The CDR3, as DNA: TGTGCCAGCAGGAAGGACATCATGAACACTGAAGCTTTCTTT.